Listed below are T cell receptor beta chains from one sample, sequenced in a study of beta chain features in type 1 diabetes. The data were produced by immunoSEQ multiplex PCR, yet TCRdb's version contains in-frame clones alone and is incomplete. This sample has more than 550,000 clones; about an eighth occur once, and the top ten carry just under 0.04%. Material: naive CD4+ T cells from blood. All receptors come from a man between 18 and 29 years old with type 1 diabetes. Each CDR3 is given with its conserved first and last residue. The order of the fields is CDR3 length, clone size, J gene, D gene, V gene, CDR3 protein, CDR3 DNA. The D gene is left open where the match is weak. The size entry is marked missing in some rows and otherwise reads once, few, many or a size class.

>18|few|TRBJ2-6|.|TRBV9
CASSVGTGLYSGANVLTF
TGTGCCAGCAGCGTAGGAACAGGTTTGTACTCTGGGGCCAACGTCCTGACTTTC
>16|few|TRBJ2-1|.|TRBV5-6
CASSLLGGASYNEQFF
TGTGCCAGCAGCTTGCTGGGGGGGGCCTCCTACAATGAGCAGTTCTTC
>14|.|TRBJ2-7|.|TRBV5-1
CASSLVTGNYEQYF
TGCGCCAGCAGCTTGGTCACAGGGAACTACGAGCAGTACTTC
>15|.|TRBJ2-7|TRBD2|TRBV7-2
CASSLVASGGYEQYF
TGTGCCAGCAGCTTAGTGGCTAGCGGGGGCTACGAGCAGTACTTC
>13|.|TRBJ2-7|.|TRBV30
CAWSYPALGEQYF
TGTGCCTGGAGTTACCCGGCCTTGGGGGAGCAGTACTTC
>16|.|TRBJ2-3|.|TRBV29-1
CSVARSGAKNTDTQYF
TGCAGCGTCGCCCGTTCCGGGGCCAAAAACACAGATACGCAGTATTTT
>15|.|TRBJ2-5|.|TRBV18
CASSPFQEGRENQYF
TGTGCCAGCTCACCTTTCCAGGAGGGCAGGGAAAACCAGTACTTC
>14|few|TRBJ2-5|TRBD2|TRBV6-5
CASSFRLAHETQYF
TGTGCCAGCAGTTTCCGACTAGCCCACGAGACCCAGTACTTC
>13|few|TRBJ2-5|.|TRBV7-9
CASSPGQSETQYF
TGTGCCAGCAGCCCAGGACAGTCGGAGACCCAGTACTTC
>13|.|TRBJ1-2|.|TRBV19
CATQKGKDYGYTF
TGTGCAACCCAGAAGGGGAAAGACTATGGCTACACCTTC
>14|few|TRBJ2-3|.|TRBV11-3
CASSFQASTDTQYF
TGTGCCAGCAGCTTCCAGGCTAGCACAGATACGCAGTATTTT
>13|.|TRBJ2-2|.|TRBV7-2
CASSSAVPGELFF
TGTGCCAGCAGCTCCGCGGTCCCCGGGGAGCTGTTTTTT
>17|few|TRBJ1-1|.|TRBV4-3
CASSQARTVWTNTEAFF
TGCGCCAGCAGCCAAGCACGGACAGTCTGGACGAACACTGAAGCTTTCTTT
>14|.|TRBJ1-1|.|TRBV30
CAWRDPGRNTEAFF
TGTGCCTGGAGGGATCCGGGACGGAACACTGAAGCTTTCTTT
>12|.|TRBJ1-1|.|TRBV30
CAWSKRGTEAFF
TGTGCCTGGAGTAAAAGGGGGACTGAAGCTTTCTTT
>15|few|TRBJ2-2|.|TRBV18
CASSPVGGSTGELFF
TGTGCCAGCTCACCGGTCGGGGGCAGCACCGGGGAGCTGTTTTTT
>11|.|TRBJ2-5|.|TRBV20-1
CSAVQKETQYF
TGCAGTGCTGTCCAGAAAGAGACCCAGTACTTC
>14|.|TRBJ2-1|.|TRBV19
CASSIITADNEQFF
TGTGCCAGTAGTATTATAACAGCGGACAATGAGCAGTTCTTC
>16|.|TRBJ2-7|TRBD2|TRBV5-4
CASSLIGLAGGVEQYF
TGTGCCAGCAGCTTAATTGGACTAGCGGGGGGAGTTGAGCAGTACTTC
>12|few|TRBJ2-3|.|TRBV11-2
CASTLRRDTQYF
TGTGCCAGCACCCTGAGACGGGATACGCAGTATTTT
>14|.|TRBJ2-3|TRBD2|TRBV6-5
CASRGSGGVDTQYF
TGTGCCAGCCGAGGTAGCGGGGGTGTTGATACGCAGTATTTT
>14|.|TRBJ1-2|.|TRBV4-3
CASSQAGIGDGYTF
TGCGCCAGCAGCCAAGCGGGGATAGGCGATGGCTACACCTTC
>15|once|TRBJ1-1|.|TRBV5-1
CASSLEPTRGTEAFF
TGCGCCAGCAGCTTGGAGCCAACCAGGGGCACTGAAGCTTTCTTT
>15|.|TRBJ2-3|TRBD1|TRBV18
CASSPNTGGTDTQYF
TGTGCCAGCTCACCAAATACAGGGGGCACAGATACGCAGTATTTT
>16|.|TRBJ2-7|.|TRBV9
CASSVGMSGSQYEQYF
TGTGCCAGCAGCGTAGGAATGAGCGGTTCCCAGTACGAGCAGTACTTC
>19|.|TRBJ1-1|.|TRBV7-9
CASSLQNLGKWQQNTEAFF
TGTGCCAGCAGCTTACAGAATCTGGGTAAGTGGCAGCAGAACACTGAAGCTTTCTTT
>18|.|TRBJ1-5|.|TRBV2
CASSEGRQPEIKNQPQHF
TGTGCCAGCAGTGAAGGCAGACAGCCGGAGATTAAGAATCAGCCCCAGCATTTT
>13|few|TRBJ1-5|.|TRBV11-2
CASSLGENQPQHF
TGTGCCAGCAGCTTGGGAGAAAATCAGCCCCAGCATTTT
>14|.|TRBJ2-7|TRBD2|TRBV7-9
CASSPLAGGGEQYF
TGTGCCAGCAGCCCACTAGCGGGGGGCGGTGAGCAGTACTTC
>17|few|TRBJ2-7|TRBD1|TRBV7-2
CASSGGVRGPNSYEQYF
TGTGCCAGCAGCGGCGGGGTCAGGGGGCCCAACTCCTACGAGCAGTACTTC
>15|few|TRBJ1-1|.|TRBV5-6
CASSFWTPMNTEAFF
TGTGCCAGCAGCTTTTGGACGCCGATGAACACTGAAGCTTTCTTT
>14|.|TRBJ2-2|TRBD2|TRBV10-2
CASIPGRPTGELFF
TGCGCCAGCATACCCGGGAGGCCCACCGGGGAGCTGTTTTTT
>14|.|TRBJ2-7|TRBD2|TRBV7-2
CASSPGLAGGEQYF
TGTGCCAGCAGCCCCGGACTAGCGGGCGGCGAGCAGTACTTC
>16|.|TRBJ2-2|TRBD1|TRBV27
CASTRTGRGDTGELFF
TGTGCCAGCACCCGGACAGGGCGCGGGGACACCGGGGAGCTGTTTTTT
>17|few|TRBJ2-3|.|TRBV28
CASSLPGGHISTDTQYF
TGTGCCAGCAGTCTTCCAGGAGGACATATATCCACAGATACGCAGTATTTT
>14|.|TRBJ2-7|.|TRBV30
CAWMYLAPPYEQYF
TGTGCCTGGATGTACCTAGCTCCTCCGTACGAGCAGTACTTC
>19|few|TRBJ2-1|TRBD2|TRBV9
CASSARLAGGPEIYNEQFF
TGTGCCAGCAGCGCCCGACTAGCGGGAGGCCCTGAGATCTACAATGAGCAGTTCTTC
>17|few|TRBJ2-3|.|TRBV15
CATSREGTTFGTDTQYF
TGTGCCACCAGCAGAGAGGGGACGACTTTTGGCACAGATACGCAGTATTTT
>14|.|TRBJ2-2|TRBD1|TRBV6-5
CASTRTGNTGELFF
TGTGCCAGCACCCGGACAGGAAACACCGGGGAGCTGTTTTTT
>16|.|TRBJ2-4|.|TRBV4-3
CASSQEPLLDKNIQYF
TGCGCCAGCAGCCAAGAACCGCTGTTGGACAAAAACATTCAGTACTTC
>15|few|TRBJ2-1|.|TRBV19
CASSGGAAGIDEQFF
TGTGCCAGTAGTGGCGGGGCTGCGGGGATCGATGAGCAGTTCTTC
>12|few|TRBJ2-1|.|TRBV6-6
CASSLSHNEQFF
TGTGCCAGCAGTCTAAGCCACAATGAGCAGTTCTTC
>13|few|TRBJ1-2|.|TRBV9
CASSVPGPYGYTF
TGTGCCAGCAGCGTACCAGGACCATATGGCTACACCTTC
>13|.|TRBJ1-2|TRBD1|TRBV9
CASSSGQGDGYTF
TGTGCCAGCAGCTCGGGACAGGGAGATGGCTACACCTTC
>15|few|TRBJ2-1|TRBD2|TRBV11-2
CASSLERGDHNEQFF
TGTGCCAGCAGCTTAGAGCGGGGGGACCACAATGAGCAGTTCTTC
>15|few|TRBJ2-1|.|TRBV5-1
CASSLAAAVYNEQFF
TGCGCCAGCAGCTTGGCTGCGGCTGTCTACAATGAGCAGTTCTTC
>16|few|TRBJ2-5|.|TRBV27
CASSLEAPQGWETQYF
TGTGCCAGCAGTTTAGAGGCCCCACAGGGTTGGGAGACCCAGTACTTC
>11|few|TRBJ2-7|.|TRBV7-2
CASSPGYEQYF
TGTGCCAGCAGTCCGGGCTACGAGCAGTACTTC
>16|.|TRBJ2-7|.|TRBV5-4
CASSLVTQGRPYEQYF
TGTGCCAGCAGCTTGGTAACACAGGGAAGGCCCTACGAGCAGTACTTC